The rows below give T cell receptor beta chains drawn from one sample of a study of T cells after yellow fever vaccination. TCRdb passed the 5' RACE reads through MiXCR, listing each CDR3 protein once. The table records about 320,000 distinct CDR3 sequences, 6.8% of them present only once. Here the sequenced sample was PBMCs, taken more than 35 days after the first yellow fever vaccination. Receptor source: a man younger than 35 who received the YFV17D yellow fever vaccine. CDR3s include the opening cysteine and the closing phenylalanine or tryptophan. A D gene is named only where the DNA matches it firmly. The size field is filled for only some rows; it gives once, few, many or a size class.

CDR3: CASSPRQGSREQYF
DNA: TGCGCCAGCAGCCCCCGACAGGGGTCCCGCGAGCAGTACTTC
D: TRBD1
size: few
J: TRBJ2-7
V: TRBV5-1

CDR3: CASSSGAPGTGKIHEQYF
DNA: TGTGCCAGCAGCTCGGGGGCCCCCGGGACAGGAAAAATCCACGAGCAGTACTTC
D: TRBD1
size: few
J: TRBJ2-7
V: TRBV11-1

CDR3: CASSQDTSGGTGTYEQYF
DNA: TGTGCCAGCAGCCAAGATACTAGCGGGGGGACGGGTACTTACGAGCAGTACTTC
D: TRBD2
size: few
J: TRBJ2-7
V: TRBV4-2

CDR3: CASSVQGFREAFF
DNA: TGCGCCAGCAGCGTACAGGGGTTTCGTGAAGCTTTCTTT
D: TRBD1
size: NA
J: TRBJ1-1
V: TRBV4-3

CDR3: CASSSIVRGGNNEQFF
DNA: TGTGCCAGCAGTTCAATTGTAAGGGGGGGGAACAATGAGCAGTTCTTC
D: NA
size: few
J: TRBJ2-1
V: TRBV28

CDR3: CASSGGLAAYNEQFF
DNA: TGTGCCAGCAGCGGGGGACTAGCGGCCTACAATGAGCAGTTCTTC
D: TRBD2
size: NA
J: TRBJ2-1
V: TRBV7-6

CDR3: CASSWAGGETQYF
DNA: TGTGCCAGCAGCTGGGCGGGGGGGGAGACCCAGTACTTC
D: TRBD2
size: NA
J: TRBJ2-5
V: TRBV7-2

CDR3: CASSRVTGELFF
DNA: TGCGCCAGCAGCCGTGTTACCGGGGAGCTGTTTTTT
D: NA
size: few
J: TRBJ2-2
V: TRBV4-3

CDR3: CASSQGQRPWDTQYF
DNA: TGTGCCAGCAGCCAGGGACAGAGACCCTGGGATACGCAGTATTTT
D: TRBD1
size: NA
J: TRBJ2-3
V: TRBV6-1

CDR3: CASSRRGGVGYTF
DNA: TGTGCCAGCAGCCGAAGGGGAGGGGTCGGCTACACCTTC
D: NA
size: NA
J: TRBJ1-2
V: TRBV12-3/TRBV12-4

CDR3: CASSQVSGETHYGYTF
DNA: TGCGCCAGCAGCCAAGTGTCCGGGGAGACCCATTATGGCTACACCTTC
D: NA
size: NA
J: TRBJ1-2
V: TRBV4-1

CDR3: CASSLGGGQDTEAFF
DNA: TGTGCCAGCAGCCTGGGAGGGGGGCAGGACACTGAAGCTTTCTTT
D: NA
size: few
J: TRBJ1-1
V: TRBV7-8

CDR3: CSASSPGQSGADTQYF
DNA: TGCAGTGCTAGCTCCCCGGGACAGAGCGGGGCAGATACGCAGTATTTT
D: NA
size: few
J: TRBJ2-3
V: TRBV20-1

CDR3: CASTPGAGEQFF
DNA: TGTGCCAGCACCCCGGGGGCGGGTGAGCAGTTCTTC
D: NA
size: many
J: TRBJ2-1
V: TRBV12-3/TRBV12-4

CDR3: CASSLTWTDTQYF
DNA: TGTGCCAGCAGCTTAACTTGGACAGATACGCAGTATTTT
D: NA
size: few
J: TRBJ2-3
V: TRBV7-3

CDR3: CSALTGGGQPQHF
DNA: TGCAGTGCGCTGACAGGGGGAGGTCAGCCCCAGCATTTT
D: TRBD1
size: few
J: TRBJ1-5
V: TRBV20-1

CDR3: CASSLKDRAYEQYF
DNA: TGTGCCAGCAGCTTAAAAGACCGCGCCTACGAGCAGTACTTC
D: NA
size: few
J: TRBJ2-7
V: TRBV7-7

CDR3: CASIREGLAENNEQFF
DNA: TGTGCCAGCATCCGAGAGGGACTAGCGGAAAACAATGAGCAGTTCTTC
D: TRBD2
size: NA
J: TRBJ2-1
V: TRBV12-3/TRBV12-4

CDR3: CASSQNSNSEKLFF
DNA: TGTGCCAGCAGCCAAAACAGTAACAGTGAAAAACTGTTTTTT
D: NA
size: many
J: TRBJ1-4
V: TRBV3-1

CDR3: CASSARRGYEQYF
DNA: TGTGCCAGCAGTGCTCGGCGGGGATACGAGCAGTACTTC
D: NA
size: NA
J: TRBJ2-7
V: TRBV27

CDR3: CSASDSTDTQYF
DNA: TGCAGTGCTAGTGATAGCACAGATACGCAGTATTTT
D: NA
size: NA
J: TRBJ2-3
V: TRBV20-1

CDR3: CASSRPVGLREKLFF
DNA: TGTGCCAGCAGCCGCCCGGTTGGACTCAGGGAAAAACTGTTTTTT
D: NA
size: few
J: TRBJ1-4
V: TRBV7-9

CDR3: CASSLQGGSPLHF
DNA: TGTGCCAGCAGCTTACAGGGTGGGTCACCCCTCCACTTT
D: NA
size: many
J: TRBJ1-6
V: TRBV7-3

CDR3: CSASRTPHTGELFF
DNA: TGCAGTGCTTCCCGGACACCTCACACCGGGGAGCTGTTTTTT
D: NA
size: few
J: TRBJ2-2
V: TRBV20-1

CDR3: CASSLDSGFYGYTF
DNA: TGTGCCAGCAGCTTAGATTCCGGATTCTATGGCTACACCTTC
D: NA
size: NA
J: TRBJ1-2
V: TRBV7-2

CDR3: CASSHAGQGIGEAFF
DNA: TGCGCCAGCAGCCATGCGGGACAGGGAATAGGTGAAGCTTTCTTT
D: TRBD1
size: once
J: TRBJ1-1
V: TRBV5-1

CDR3: CASSSVGGTRYNEQFF
DNA: TGTGCCAGCAGCTCCGTAGGGGGAACCCGCTACAATGAGCAGTTCTTC
D: NA
size: NA
J: TRBJ2-1
V: TRBV7-2

CDR3: CASSSGAPGQPQHF
DNA: TGCGCCAGCAGCTCTGGAGCCCCAGGACAGCCCCAGCATTTT
D: NA
size: few
J: TRBJ1-5
V: TRBV5-1

CDR3: CASTLWGADTQYF
DNA: TGTGCCAGCACCCTCTGGGGGGCCGATACGCAGTATTTT
D: NA
size: many
J: TRBJ2-3
V: TRBV12-3/TRBV12-4

CDR3: CASSGNQANTGELFF
DNA: TGTGCCAGCAGCGGGAATCAGGCTAACACCGGGGAGCTGTTTTTT
D: NA
size: many
J: TRBJ2-2
V: TRBV7-2

CDR3: CASSLGGRSNTEAFF
DNA: TGTGCCAGCAGTCTCGGGGGGCGAAGTAACACTGAAGCTTTCTTT
D: NA
size: few
J: TRBJ1-1
V: TRBV7-9

CDR3: CASSQTPDRVNSPLHF
DNA: TGTGCCAGCAGCCAGACCCCGGACAGGGTCAATTCACCCCTCCACTTT
D: TRBD1
size: few
J: TRBJ1-6
V: TRBV4-2

CDR3: CASSTAPKGQGYSPLHF
DNA: TGCGCCAGCAGCACCGCCCCAAAAGGACAGGGGTATTCACCCCTCCACTTT
D: TRBD1
size: NA
J: TRBJ1-6
V: TRBV5-1

CDR3: CASSVGLITEAFF
DNA: TGTGCCAGCAGTGTTGGACTGATCACTGAAGCTTTCTTT
D: NA
size: NA
J: TRBJ1-1
V: TRBV25-1